Presented here are 29 T cell receptor beta chains from one specimen sequenced in a study of blood T cell repertoires in COVID-19. Measured with immunoSEQ multiplex PCR; TCRdb has only the in-frame clones, and not every one. The sample has 250,000 or so clones, roughly 90% seen once. The sample consisted of peripheral blood. Every receptor here comes from a woman between 55 and 75 years old with acute or convalescent COVID-19.

This clone was observed once. V and J are TRBV5-1 and TRBJ2-5, with D possibly being TRBD2 (6 bases). The germline gives CDR1 SGHRS, CDR2 YFSETQ. The CDR3 length is 14 residues. V dropped 7 bases and J dropped 1 base, with 14 bases sitting between them. The CDR3 loop reads CASAGGGSQETQYF. The CDR3 DNA reads TGCGCCAGCGCCGGGGGTGGATCCCAAGAGACCCAGTACTTC. Together with reference TRBV5-1 and TRBJ2-5, the CDR3 gives the full variable domain: KAGVTQTPRYLIKTRGQQVTLSCSPISGHRSVSWYQQTPGQGLQFLFEYFSETQRNKGNFPGRFSGRQFSNSRSEMNVSTLELGDSALYLCASAGGGSQETQYFGPGTRLLVL.

The gene calls are TRBV9 and TRBJ2-3, with D perhaps matching TRBD1 (6 bases). CDR3 length equals 15 residues. V was pared by 1 base and J by 5 bases, with 14 bases between. Germline-derived CDR1 and CDR2 are SGDLS and YYNGEE. For the CDR3, the DNA is TGTGCCAGCAGCGTAACAGGGAAGAGGGGAGATACGCAGTATTTT. Translating it yields CASSVTGKRGDTQYF.

This clone was recorded once. This sequence joins TRBV30 and TRBJ1-1; D is possibly TRBD1 (5 bases). This CDR3 is built from 14 residues. Germline assignment: CDR1 GTSNPN and CDR2 SVGIG (reference sequence). The ends were cut back, 5 bases at V and 3 bases at J, with 16 bases in the middle. The CDR3 protein is CAWYNPRRDTEAFF. DNA for the CDR3: TGTGCCTGGTACAACCCTCGCAGGGACACTGAAGCTTTCTTT.

The chain recombines TRBV30 with TRBJ1-2; 10 bases fit TRBD1. This CDR3 contains 15 residues. J lost 7 bases, V lost 2 bases, and 10 bases had no gene match. Germline values: CDR1 GTSNPN, CDR2 SVGIG (reference sequence). The CDR3 loop reads CAWSIPTGGTSGYTF. In DNA form, the CDR3 reads TGTGCCTGGAGTATCCCGACAGGGGGCACGAGTGGCTACACCTTC.

V is TRBV25-1 and J is TRBJ1-2; perhaps TRBD1 as D (5 bases). The germline gives CDR1 MGHDK, CDR2 SYGVNS. The V end was cut by 3 bases, the J end by 4 bases, with 9 bases between. The CDR3 has 13 residues. The CDR3 DNA follows: TGTGCCAGCAGTGAGCCAGGGTTCTATGGCTACACCTTC. It is translated as CASSEPGFYGYTF.

The chain carries TRBV3-1 (or the pseudogene TRBV3-2) and TRBJ1-2, with TRBD1 as a possible D gene (6 bases). Germline V gene lookup returns CDR1 LGHDT and CDR2 YNNKEL (reference sequence). The CDR3 is 13 amino acids. Trimming pared 6 bases from V and 2 bases from J, leaving 10 bases between. In DNA, the CDR3 is TGTGCCAGCAGTCACACAGGGAACTATGGCTACACCTTC. Residues: CASSHTGNYGYTF.

This chain links TRBV6-2 or TRBV6-3 with TRBJ2-1; maybe TRBD1 (5 bases). Trimming stripped 2 bases from V and 6 bases from J, with 11 bases between. Looked up from germline, CDR1 is MNHEY and CDR2 is SVGEGT. CDR3 length: 14 amino acids. DNA of the CDR3: TGTGCCAGCAGTTACAGCCAGGGTACCAATGAGCAGTTCTTC. Protein product: CASSYSQGTNEQFF.

This chain connects TRBV28 to TRBJ1-2; D uncertain. The CDR3 is made up of 14 amino acids. V dropped 5 bases and J dropped 2 bases, with 12 bases sitting between them. CDR1 is MDHEN, CDR2 SYDVKM, per germline. As DNA, the CDR3 is TGTGCCAGCAGTCTTATAGGAGGGAACTATGGCTACACCTTC. Amino acids: CASSLIGGNYGYTF.

The genes are TRBV25-1 and TRBJ1-1; 7 bases fit TRBD1. V lost 4 bases, J lost 6 bases, and 5 bases stayed unmatched. Germline V gene sequence: CDR1 MGHDK, CDR2 SYGVNS. The CDR3 has 13 amino acids. The CDR3: CASSVAGGAEAFF. In DNA, the CDR3 is TGTGCCAGCAGTGTAGCAGGGGGAGCTGAAGCTTTCTTT. The whole variable domain, remainder taken from reference TRBV25-1 and TRBJ1-1, is EADIYQTPRYLVIGTGKKITLECSQTMGHDKMYWYQQDPGMELHLIHYSYGVNSTEKGDLSSESTVSRIRTEHFPLTLESARPSHTSQYLCASSVAGGAEAFFGQGTRLTVV.

The chain carries TRBV27 and TRBJ1-6; D might be TRBD1 (6 bases). There are 14 residues in the CDR3. CDR1 and CDR2 from the germline V gene are MNHEY and SMNVEV (reference sequence). V shed 6 bases and J shed 6 bases, with 12 bases lying between them. The CDR3 is CASRSDSANSPLHF. CDR3 bases: TGTGCCAGCAGGTCGGACAGTGCTAATTCACCCCTCCACTTT.

The chain carries TRBV10-1 and TRBJ2-7; 9 bases line up with TRBD1. This CDR3 comprises 14 residues. The junction had 9 bases not matched to a gene; V was cut back by 8 bases and J by 4 bases. Germline CDR1 is WNHNN and CDR2 is SYGVQD (reference sequence). The CDR3 DNA sequence: TGCGCCAGCGGGACAGGGCAGAGGCCTTACGAGCAGTACTTC. Translated: CASGTGQRPYEQYF.

This chain links TRBV19 with TRBJ2-7; D possibly corresponds to TRBD1 (6 bases). Germline CDR1 and CDR2: LNHDA and SQIVND (reference sequence). There are 14 residues in the CDR3. The ends were cut back, 6 bases at V and 2 bases at J, with 14 bases in the middle. The DNA of the CDR3 is TGTGCCAGTAGCCTTGACAGGCCTCCCTACGAGCAGTACTTC. Its protein product is CASSLDRPPYEQYF.

The rearrangement joins TRBV11-2 to TRBJ2-5, with D tentatively TRBD1 (6 bases). CDR1 is SGHAT, CDR2 FQNNGV, per germline. V lost 2 bases to trimming and J lost 1 base, with 11 bases between them. The CDR3 covers 15 residues. The CDR3 DNA follows: TGTGCCAGCAGCTTATATTTGGGGGCCCAAGAGACCCAGTACTTC. Its protein is CASSLYLGAQETQYF.

The chain carries TRBV18 and TRBJ1-3, with D possibly being TRBD1 (6 bases). This CDR3 comprises 18 residues. Per the germline V gene, CDR1 is KGHSH and CDR2 is LQKENI. V was clipped by 3 bases and J by 1 base, with 19 bases between them. CDR3 protein: CASSPTRGLTGSGNTIYF. The CDR3, as DNA: TGTGCCAGCTCACCTACTAGGGGTCTCACAGGGTCTGGAAACACCATATATTTT.

The chain is built from TRBV27 and TRBJ2-2; no clear D gene. The germline V and J ends were trimmed by 3 bases and 3 bases, with 8 bases remaining between them. Germline V gene data show CDR1 as MNHEY and CDR2 as SMNVEV (reference sequence). The CDR3 totals 14 residues. The CDR3 nucleotides are TGTGCCAGCAGTTTTGGGCAGTACACCGGGGAGCTGTTTTTT. The encoded protein is CASSFGQYTGELFF.

A remark on this clone: At the DNA level, this CDR3 is encoded by other sequences in the same sample as well. The CDR3 coding sequence is TGTGCCAGCAGCTTACAGGAATCCTACGAGCAGTACTTC. It is translated as CASSLQESYEQYF. The rearrangement joins TRBV7-6 to TRBJ2-7, with D uncertain. CDR3 length: 13 amino acids. The germline gives CDR1 SGHVS, CDR2 FNYEAQ. V was trimmed by 2 bases and J by 1 base, leaving 6 bases between them.

The rearrangement joins TRBV2 to TRBJ2-7; perhaps TRBD2 as D (5 bases). The germline CDR1 and CDR2 sequences are SNHLY and FYNNEI. The ends were cut back, 7 bases at V and 0 bases at J, with 16 bases in the middle. The CDR3 has 15 amino acids. Written as DNA, the CDR3 is TGTGCCAGCATCGAGGCGGGTACCCTCTCCTACGAGCAGTACTTC. Protein product: CASIEAGTLSYEQYF.

V gene TRBV30 combines with J gene TRBJ2-7, with a tentative D call TRBD2 (5 bases). Trimming took off 4 bases at V and 0 bases at J, with 7 bases between the two ends. This CDR3 contains 12 residues. In germline, CDR1 is GTSNPN, CDR2 SVGIG (reference sequence). This chain's CDR3 is CAWTAGSYEQYF. The CDR3 DNA reads TGTGCCTGGACGGCGGGCTCCTACGAGCAGTACTTC.

The rearrangement joins TRBV19 to TRBJ2-7; tentatively, D is TRBD1 (6 bases). Germline assignment: CDR1 LNHDA and CDR2 SQIVND (reference sequence). V gave up 5 bases and J gave up 2 bases, with 13 bases separating them. The length of the CDR3 is 14 residues. The CDR3 region has the DNA TGTGCCAGTAGTCCTCAGGGGATCCCCTACGAGCAGTACTTC. As protein: CASSPQGIPYEQYF.

The chain joins TRBV3-1 (or the pseudogene TRBV3-2) to TRBJ2-3; D is uncertain. The CDR3 consists of 15 residues. V shed 0 bases and J shed 7 bases, with 14 bases lying between them. Per the germline V gene, CDR1 is LGHDT and CDR2 is YNNKEL (reference sequence). The CDR3 spells CASSQDLSAYYTQYF. CDR3 in DNA: TGTGCCAGCAGCCAAGATCTCTCCGCCTATTATACGCAGTATTTT.

The chain employs TRBV30 and TRBJ2-1; 7 bases agree with TRBD2. The CDR3 consists of 14 residues. Germline CDR1 GTSNPN, CDR2 SVGIG (reference sequence). Trimming took 7 bases from V and 2 from J; bases not matched to a gene: 8. The CDR3 bases are TGTGCCTTTTATATAACTAGCGCCTACAATGAGCAGTTCTTC. Its protein product is CAFYITSAYNEQFF.

This clone has just a few counts. The chain carries TRBV7-5 and TRBJ2-7; the D call of TRBD1 is as the table states it, not checked on the DNA. TRBV7-5 is a recognized pseudogene. The CDR3 loop spans 15 amino acids. CDR3 coding DNA: TGTGCCAGAAGCTCAGTGACAGGGAATCCCTACGAGCAGTACTTC. It encodes CARSSVTGNPYEQYF.

This clone was observed a handful of times. This chain connects TRBV28 to TRBJ1-2; D perhaps matches TRBD1 (6 bases). CDR1 and CDR2 (germline): MDHEN, SYDVKM. V dropped 5 bases and J dropped 8 bases, with 12 bases sitting between them. The CDR3 consists of 12 residues. The CDR3 is CASSLQTGGYTF. In DNA form, the CDR3 reads TGTGCCAGCAGTCTCCAGACAGGAGGCTACACCTTC.

This clone was detected only once. J is TRBJ2-2 and V is TRBV18; 10 nucleotides line up with TRBD1. After removal of 6 bases from V and 1 base from J, the junction contained 2 bases not matched to a gene. Germline lookup yields CDR1 KGHSH and CDR2 LQKENI. The CDR3 contains 15 residues. The CDR3 DNA follows: TGTGCCAGCTCGCGGGACAGGGGGAACACCGGGGAGCTGTTTTTT. Its protein is CASSRDRGNTGELFF.

The genes are TRBV5-3 and TRBJ1-5; tentative D call: TRBD1 (5 bases). TRBV5-3 carries the ORF label, with uncertain function. CDR3 size: 13 residues. V dropped 4 bases and J dropped 9 bases, with 14 bases sitting between them. The CDR3 here is CARSGGDSGPQHF. CDR3 DNA: TGTGCCAGAAGCGGGGGGGACTCCGGGCCCCAGCATTTT.

The chain joins TRBV11-3 to TRBJ2-2, with 10 bases identical to TRBD2. Trimming cost V 0 bases and J 2 bases; bases outside gene matches: 3. This CDR3 is 17 amino acids long. Germline V gene data show CDR1 as SGHNT and CDR2 as YENEEA. The CDR3 here is CASSLDSGGPNTGELFF. Written as DNA, the CDR3 is TGTGCCAGCAGCTTAGATAGCGGGGGGCCTAACACCGGGGAGCTGTTTTTT.

The chain has TRBV5-1 and TRBJ2-7; 15 bases are shared with TRBD2. The germline V gene has CDR1 SGHRS and CDR2 YFSETQ. V gave up 3 bases and J gave up 8 bases; unmatched junction bases: 3. CDR3 length: 14 amino acids. The CDR3 nucleotides read TGCGCCAGCAGCTCCGGACTAGCGGGGGGGCAGCAGTACTTC. Protein product: CASSSGLAGGQQYF.

The chain carries TRBV7-8 and TRBJ2-7; TRBD2 agrees at 13 bases. The V and J ends lost 5 bases and 2 bases, in that order; junction bases with no gene match: 3. Germline CDR1 and CDR2: SGHVS and FQNEAQ. The CDR3 runs to 15 residues. The CDR3 sequence: CASSPGLAGPYEQYF. CDR3 coding DNA: TGTGCCAGCAGCCCGGGACTAGCGGGACCCTACGAGCAGTACTTC. Supplemented by reference TRBV7-8 and TRBJ2-7, the full variable domain reads GAGVSQSPRYKVAKRGQDVALRCDPISGHVSLFWYQQALGQGPEFLTYFQNEAQLDKSGLPSDRFFAERPEGSVSTLKIQRTQQEDSAVYLCASSPGLAGPYEQYFGPGTRLTVT.

The gene calls are TRBV7-9 and TRBJ2-3; TRBD1 matches 9 bases. This CDR3 has 17 amino acids. Germline-derived CDR1 and CDR2 are SEHNR and FQNEAQ (reference sequence). V was clipped by 8 bases and J by 3 bases; unmatched bases: 15. The CDR3 protein is CASGSRVEDRGTDTQYF. CDR3 DNA sequence: TGTGCCAGCGGTTCCAGGGTGGAGGACAGGGGTACAGATACGCAGTATTTT.